A single sample gave rise to the 19 T cell receptor beta chains below, sequenced in a study of identifying expanded T cells in peripheral blood. Produced via immunoSEQ multiplex PCR; TCRdb's table is partial and in-frame only. Of approximately 120,000 clones listed, approximately 90% were seen once; the top ten hold about 7.7%. The sequencing sample was made of blood. These TCRs come from a person aged 18 to 75 in good health.

V and J are TRBV10-3 and TRBJ1-1, with 10 bases lining up with TRBD1. With V trimmed by 7 bases and J by 3 bases, 8 bases remained unmatched. The CDR3 length is 15 residues. Germline CDR1 and CDR2: ENHRY and SYGVKD. CDR3 sequence (DNA): TGTGCCATCACCCCGGACAGGGGGGGAGACACTGAAGCTTTCTTT. Translated: CAITPDRGGDTEAFF.

This chain uses TRBV7-9 with TRBJ1-5; 11 bases fit TRBD1. With 4 bases clipped from V and 3 bases from J, the junction kept 8 bases outside the gene matches. The CDR3 consists of 17 residues. CDR1 SEHNR and CDR2 FQNEAQ come from the germline V gene (reference sequence). The CDR3 DNA reads TGTGCCAGCAGCTCCTACGGGGGACAGGGGGACAATCAGCCCCAGCATTTT. Translation: CASSSYGGQGDNQPQHF.

A few counts support this clone. The chain has TRBV29-1 and TRBJ2-3, with 9 bases matching TRBD2. Trimming cost V 2 bases and J 6 bases; bases outside gene matches: 9. The CDR3 has 15 amino acids. CDR1 and CDR2 from the germline V gene are SQVTM and ANQGSEA. CDR3 residues: CSVEPSGTGGDTQYF. The DNA for the CDR3 is TGCAGCGTTGAACCTAGCGGGACCGGGGGGGATACGCAGTATTTT.

The rearrangement links TRBV11-3 to TRBJ2-7; a possible D gene is TRBD1 (5 bases). Germline lookup yields CDR1 SGHNT and CDR2 YENEEA. Trimming stripped 2 bases from V and 5 bases from J, with 10 bases between. There are 13 residues in the CDR3. CDR3 protein: CASSLTQVDEQYF. For the CDR3, the DNA is TGTGCCAGCAGCTTAACACAGGTGGACGAGCAGTACTTC.

V usage is TRBV2 and J usage is TRBJ1-5; D is ambiguous. Trimming stripped 5 bases from V and 4 bases from J, with 15 bases between. From germline, CDR1 is SNHLY and CDR2 FYNNEI. The CDR3 loop spans 15 amino acids. The DNA of the CDR3 is TGTGCCAGCAGTAACGAAGCGGGCTCGAATCAGCCCCAGCATTTT. It translates to CASSNEAGSNQPQHF.

The rearrangement links TRBV28 to TRBJ1-5; 9 positions agree with TRBD1. The CDR3 has 14 residues. V was clipped by 3 bases and J by 5 bases; unmatched bases: 2. Germline V lookup: CDR1 MDHEN, CDR2 SYDVKM. Here the CDR3 DNA reads TGTGCCAGCAGTTTCGGGACAGGGCATCAGCCCCAGCATTTT. It specifies CASSFGTGHQPQHF.

The genes are TRBV6-6 and TRBJ2-7, with D perhaps matching TRBD1 (5 bases). The CDR3 is 13 amino acids. CDR1 MNHNY and CDR2 SVGAGI come from the germline V gene (reference sequence). Trimming removed 7 bases from V and 6 bases from J, with 16 bases in between. The CDR3 is CASTSDKTGEQYF. In nucleotides, the CDR3 is TGTGCCAGCACCTCGGACAAGACCGGCGAGCAGTACTTC.

Concerning this clone: This same CDR3 is encoded by further DNA sequences in the sample. J is TRBJ1-1 and V is TRBV7-2; D call uncertain. The ends were cut back, 1 base at V and 1 base at J, with 7 bases in the middle. The CDR3 is 14 amino acids. Germline CDR1 reads SGHTA; CDR2 reads FQGNSA. Written as DNA, the CDR3 is TGTGCCAGCAGCTTAGGGCTTGGGAACACTGAAGCTTTCTTT. Its translation is CASSLGLGNTEAFF.

J is TRBJ2-7 and V is TRBV5-1; 15 positions match TRBD2. The CDR3 is made up of 16 amino acids. The germline gives CDR1 SGHRS, CDR2 YFSETQ. After removal of 4 bases from V and 3 bases from J, the junction contained 5 bases not matched to a gene. Here the CDR3 reads CASSLGLAGGHYEQYF. For the CDR3, the DNA is TGCGCCAGCAGCCTGGGACTAGCGGGAGGTCACTACGAGCAGTACTTC.

For this clone: The same CDR3 arises from other DNA sequences in this sample as well. This sequence joins TRBV9 and TRBJ1-3; D is unresolved. This CDR3 comprises 15 residues. Germline V lookup: CDR1 SGDLS, CDR2 YYNGEE. The V gene lost 0 bases and the J gene lost 0 bases, with 7 bases spanning the gap. For the CDR3, the DNA is TGTGCCAGCAGCGTAGTAGGTGCCTCTGGAAACACCATATATTTT. It encodes CASSVVGASGNTIYF.

The rearrangement links TRBV1 to TRBJ1-1; no check of the table's D call, TRBD1, against the DNA was made. TRBV1 is reported as a pseudogene. The CDR3 runs 16 residues. The CDR3 protein is CTSSHVGQGQRTEAFF. The CDR3 DNA follows: TGCACCAGCAGCCACGTCGGACAGGGACAGCGCACTGAAGCTTTCTTT.

The chain carries TRBV28 and TRBJ1-4; D possibly corresponds to TRBD1 (6 bases). The CDR3 consists of 15 residues. V lost 5 bases and J 7 bases, leaving 17 bases between the germline ends. Germline lookup yields CDR1 MDHEN and CDR2 SYDVKM. As DNA, the CDR3 is TGTGCCAGCAGTGCGAACAGGGTGAGGGTTGAAAAACTGTTTTTT. Its translation is CASSANRVRVEKLFF.

The rearrangement uses TRBV21-1 and TRBJ1-1; the table's D call of TRBD1 was not tested on the DNA. TRBV21-1 is noted as a pseudogene. The length of the CDR3 is 17 residues. This CDR3 reads CASSKKNLQGPGTEAFF. In DNA, the CDR3 is TGTGCCAGCAGCAAAAAAAACTTACAGGGGCCCGGCACTGAAGCTTTCTTT.

This chain connects TRBV10-2 to TRBJ2-1, with 12 bases identical to TRBD2. Germline V gene data show CDR1 as WSHSY and CDR2 as SAAADI. V trimming: 6 bases; J trimming: 5 bases; junction bases outside the gene matches: 5. CDR3 length: 15 residues. The CDR3 here is CASSGLAGLDNEQFF. CDR3 DNA: TGCGCCAGCAGCGGACTAGCGGGACTGGACAATGAGCAGTTCTTC.

V and J are TRBV14 and TRBJ1-4; possibly TRBD1 for D (5 bases). V was trimmed by 4 bases and J by 0 bases, leaving 9 bases between them. CDR3 length: 15 residues. Germline V CDR1 and CDR2: SGHDN, FVKESK. The CDR3 DNA reads TGTGCCAGCAGCCTAAGGGACTCAACTAATGAAAAACTGTTTTTT. Translated: CASSLRDSTNEKLFF.

This clone has just one count. V and J are TRBV4-2 and TRBJ1-2; 9 nucleotides agree with TRBD1. The V and J ends lost 0 bases and 8 bases, in that order; junction bases with no gene match: 7. The CDR3 length is 15 residues. The germline V gene has CDR1 LGHNA and CDR2 YNFKEQ. The CDR3 spells CASSQDRGTGLGYTF. The CDR3, as DNA: TGTGCCAGCAGCCAAGATCGCGGGACAGGGCTAGGCTACACCTTC.

In regard to this clone: At one boundary the junction diverges from the germline segment, which might be a read error. V is TRBV29-1 and J is TRBJ2-7; tentative D call: TRBD2 (5 bases). Germline V gives CDR1 SQVTM, CDR2 ANQGSEA. The CDR3 covers 11 residues. The CDR3 loop reads CSAGGPYEQCF. The CDR3, as DNA: TGCAGCGCAGGAGGACCCTACGAGCAGTGCTTC.

The chain has TRBV6-6 and TRBJ1-4, with D possibly being TRBD1 (5 bases). Trimming removed 8 bases from V and 8 bases from J, with 15 bases in between. The germline V gene has CDR1 MNHNY and CDR2 SVGAGI (reference sequence). This CDR3 region has 13 residues. The CDR3 sequence is CASGQSWKEKLFF. The CDR3 region has the DNA TGTGCCAGCGGACAATCTTGGAAAGAAAAACTGTTTTTT.

V usage is TRBV28 and J usage is TRBJ1-5; D possibly corresponds to TRBD1 (5 bases). CDR1 MDHEN and CDR2 SYDVKM come from the germline V gene. Trimming removed 1 base at V and 2 bases at J, with 12 bases between. The CDR3 loop spans 16 amino acids. The CDR3 DNA follows: TGTGCCAGCAGTTTATCGGGGCATCGGGGCAATCAGCCCCAGCATTTT. This gives the protein CASSLSGHRGNQPQHF. Combining the CDR3 with reference TRBV28 and TRBJ1-5 gives the whole variable domain DVKVTQSSRYLVKRTGEKVFLECVQDMDHENMFWYRQDPGLGLRLIYFSYDVKMKEKGDIPEGYSVSREKKERFSLILESASTNQTSMYLCASSLSGHRGNQPQHFGDGTRLSIL.